These 17 T cell receptor beta chains were sequenced from one sample in a study of blood T cell repertoires in COVID-19. Clones were sequenced by immunoSEQ multiplex PCR, and TCRdb holds only the in-frame ones, with some missing. Among 100,000 or so clones, around 94% were seen once, and the ten largest hold about 6.3%. Sequencing was done on a sample of peripheral blood. The receptor source for this set is a woman between 55 and 75 years old with active COVID-19.

The genes are TRBV19 and TRBJ1-1; 10 nucleotides agree with TRBD1. The V and J ends lost 3 bases and 7 bases, in that order; junction bases with no gene match: 8. In germline, CDR1 is LNHDA, CDR2 SQIVND (reference sequence). The CDR3 is made up of 15 amino acids. DNA of the CDR3: TGTGCCAGTAGTATGGGGGGACAGGGGCTAAGTGAAGCTTTCTTT. This sequence encodes CASSMGGQGLSEAFF.

This sequence joins TRBV28 and TRBJ1-4, with unresolved D. The CDR3 length is 15 residues. Trimming took off 6 bases at V and 3 bases at J, with 14 bases between the two ends. Germline loops: CDR1 MDHEN, CDR2 SYDVKM. CDR3 sequence (DNA): TGTGCCAGCAGCAGTGCGTCAACAGCTAATGAAAAACTGTTTTTT. Its translation: CASSSASTANEKLFF.

V and J are TRBV11-2 and TRBJ1-2, with D tentatively TRBD1 (5 bases). Germline V gives CDR1 SGHAT, CDR2 FQNNGV. CDR3 length equals 17 residues. Deletions cut 1 base from V and 6 bases from J, with 21 bases between. DNA for the CDR3: TGTGCCAGCAGCTTAGGGTTGGTGCAGGGTACGGGTGATGGCTACACCTTC. Amino acid sequence: CASSLGLVQGTGDGYTF.

The J gene is TRBJ1-6, the V gene TRBV10-3; D gene uncertain. V shed 0 bases and J shed 13 bases, with 13 bases lying between them. CDR3 size: 14 residues. The germline V gene encodes CDR1 ENHRY and CDR2 SYGVKD. CDR3 residues: CAISESGERDPLHF. The CDR3 DNA reads TGTGCCATCAGTGAGTCGGGTGAGAGGGATCCCCTCCACTTT.

The chain is built from TRBV10-3 and TRBJ1-2; D unresolved. V was cut by 8 bases and J by 5 bases, with 12 bases left in between. The CDR3 loop spans 12 amino acids. CDR1 ENHRY and CDR2 SYGVKD come from the germline V gene. CDR3 sequence: CAIVGSGYGYTF. CDR3 bases: TGTGCCATCGTGGGTTCCGGGTATGGCTACACCTTC.

The chain combines TRBV6-1 with TRBJ2-2, with no clear D. Trimming left V 2 bases short and J 4 bases short, with 5 bases between. Germline V lookup: CDR1 MNHNS, CDR2 SASEGT. This CDR3 spans 13 amino acids. The CDR3 protein is CASSEIITGELFF. CDR3 bases: TGTGCCAGCAGTGAAATTATCACCGGGGAGCTGTTTTTT.

The rearrangement links TRBV14 to TRBJ2-5; 9 positions match TRBD2. Germline V gives CDR1 SGHDN, CDR2 FVKESK. The CDR3 covers 18 residues. With V trimmed by 0 bases and J by 5 bases, 13 bases remained unmatched. The DNA for the CDR3 is TGTGCCAGCAGCCAAGATTTGGGAAGCGGGAGGTTCAAGGAGACCCAGTACTTC. Its protein product is CASSQDLGSGRFKETQYF.

The chain is built from TRBV28 and TRBJ1-1; D might be TRBD1 (6 bases). V lost 4 bases and J lost 1, with 13 bases in between. Germline V gene sequence: CDR1 MDHEN, CDR2 SYDVKM. The CDR3 sequence is 15 residues long. The CDR3 DNA reads TGTGCCAGCAGTTCCACAGGGCTGGCGAACACTGAAGCTTTCTTT. Amino acid sequence: CASSSTGLANTEAFF. Using reference TRBV28 and TRBJ1-1 for the parts outside the CDR3, the full variable domain is DVKVTQSSRYLVKRTGEKVFLECVQDMDHENMFWYRQDPGLGLRLIYFSYDVKMKEKGDIPEGYSVSREKKERFSLILESASTNQTSMYLCASSSTGLANTEAFFGQGTRLTVV.

The chain couples TRBV2 to TRBJ1-5; D perhaps matches TRBD1 (5 bases). The germline CDR1 and CDR2 sequences are SNHLY and FYNNEI. The CDR3 runs to 16 residues. V was clipped by 4 bases and J by 1 base, with 14 bases between them. The CDR3 sequence: CASSGVGRGSNQPQHF. The CDR3 DNA reads as TGTGCCAGCAGTGGAGTTGGGAGGGGAAGCAATCAGCCCCAGCATTTT.

This chain links TRBV9 with TRBJ2-3; possible D gene TRBD2, 6 bases. Germline V lookup: CDR1 SGDLS, CDR2 YYNGEE. Trimming removed 3 bases at V and 0 bases at J, with 8 bases between. The CDR3 is 14 amino acids. This chain's CDR3 is CASSAGTSTDTQYF. CDR3 sequence (DNA): TGTGCCAGCAGCGCGGGGACTAGCACAGATACGCAGTATTTT.

This chain links TRBV19 with TRBJ1-5; 8 bases are shared with TRBD1. Germline trimming cut 1 base from V and 6 bases from J; bases unmatched to any gene: 8. Germline V lookup: CDR1 LNHDA, CDR2 SQIVND (reference sequence). The CDR3 totals 16 residues. The CDR3 here is CASSIVMDREGQPQHF. CDR3 DNA sequence: TGTGCCAGTAGTATAGTTATGGACAGGGAGGGTCAGCCCCAGCATTTT.

The genes are TRBV6-5 and TRBJ1-1, with TRBD1 identical over 8 bases. This CDR3 is built from 14 residues. Germline loops: CDR1 MNHEY, CDR2 SVGAGI. The junction had 8 bases not matched to a gene; V was cut back by 6 bases and J by 5 bases. CDR3 DNA sequence: TGTGCCAGCAGGGACACAGGGGGATCTACTGAAGCTTTCTTT. Encoded protein: CASRDTGGSTEAFF.

The chain links TRBV30 to TRBJ1-6; D is unclear. Germline CDR1 GTSNPN, CDR2 SVGIG (reference sequence). The CDR3 loop spans 16 amino acids. V shed 2 bases and J shed 4 bases, with 15 bases lying between them. The CDR3 spells CAWSTSQNPYNSPLHF. CDR3 sequence (DNA): TGTGCCTGGAGTACCTCGCAGAACCCGTATAATTCACCCCTCCACTTT.

In its sample, this clone was seen once. The chain employs TRBV21-1 and TRBJ1-4; the table names TRBD1, a call not compared with the DNA. TRBV21-1 is termed a pseudogene. This CDR3 has 16 amino acids. CDR3 bases: TGTGCCAGCAGCAAAGAGGGGACAGGTGGTAATGAAAAACTGTTTTTT. Encoded protein: CASSKEGTGGNEKLFF.

This clone has more than one count but fewer than ten. This chain links TRBV5-1 with TRBJ2-5, with D maybe TRBD1 (6 bases). Germline CDR1 SGHRS, CDR2 YFSETQ. This CDR3 contains 15 residues. V was trimmed by 6 bases and J by 5 bases, leaving 20 bases between them. The chain's CDR3 is CASTLQTLRGETQYF. In nucleotides, the CDR3 is TGCGCCAGCACCTTACAGACTCTTAGGGGGGAGACCCAGTACTTC. Based on the CDR3 plus reference TRBV5-1 and TRBJ2-5, the full variable domain is KAGVTQTPRYLIKTRGQQVTLSCSPISGHRSVSWYQQTPGQGLQFLFEYFSETQRNKGNFPGRFSGRQFSNSRSEMNVSTLELGDSALYLCASTLQTLRGETQYFGPGTRLLVL.

The rearrangement uses TRBV5-1 and TRBJ2-1; TRBD2 aligns across 7 bases. Germline loops: CDR1 SGHRS, CDR2 YFSETQ. CDR3 length: 14 residues. Trimming cost V 4 bases and J 12 bases; bases outside gene matches: 13. CDR3 coding DNA: TGCGCCAGCAGCATTTCTGGGGGGGAGGTGCGGCAGTTCTTC. This sequence encodes CASSISGGEVRQFF.

The chain combines TRBV7-9 with TRBJ2-5, with a possible D match to TRBD1 (6 bases). The CDR3 is 15 amino acids. Trimming took off 4 bases at V and 1 base at J, with 13 bases between the two ends. Germline V CDR1 and CDR2: SEHNR, FQNEAQ (reference sequence). In DNA, the CDR3 is TGTGCCAGCAGCTCCGGGACAACGTCCCAAGAGACCCAGTACTTC. This codes for CASSSGTTSQETQYF. Full variable domain (remainder filled in from reference TRBV7-9 and TRBJ2-5): DTGVSQNPRHKITKRGQNVTFRCDPISEHNRLYWYRQTLGQGPEFLTYFQNEAQLEKSRLLSDRFSAERPKGSFSTLEIQRTEQGDSAMYLCASSSGTTSQETQYFGPGTRLLVL.